This is a list of T cell receptor beta chains from one sample in a study of CD8+ T cells in alopecia areata. The data were produced by immunoSEQ multiplex PCR, yet TCRdb's version contains in-frame clones alone and is incomplete. The table records roughly 190,000 clones, 50% to 60% of them present only once. The specimen comprised CD4+ T cells sorted from blood, sampled at week 4, from a patient treated with tofacitinib. The receptors were sampled from a human donor with alopecia areata. Each CDR3 is given with its conserved first and last residue. Fields, in order: J gene, V gene, CDR3 protein.

TRBJ1-2 TRBV2 CARTGDYGYTF
TRBJ2-5 TRBV7-2 CASSSPHGETQYF
TRBJ1-5 TRBV2 CASSGTGQGLPQHF
TRBJ2-3 TRBV4-3 CASSQDGGVDTQYF
TRBJ2-1 TRBV11-2 CASSSGGLQFF
TRBJ2-3 TRBV4-2 CASSQGRGLPTDTQYF
TRBJ2-1 TRBV29-1 CSGEREPYNEQFF
TRBJ2-7 TRBV27 CASSSGTSSREQYF
TRBJ2-2 TRBV2 CASTILTSSRTGELFF
TRBJ2-7 TRBV29-1 CSVAALAGASYEQYF
TRBJ1-5 TRBV6-5 CASSSSGGNQPQHF
TRBJ2-5 TRBV7-2 CASSLDRGETQYF
TRBJ2-7 TRBV29-1 CSVRSRVSTYEQYF
TRBJ1-3 TRBV29-1 CSVTGTENTIYF
TRBJ1-2 TRBV30 CAWGNYGYTF
TRBJ2-1 TRBV7-9 CASSLSGRTYNEQFF
TRBJ1-1 TRBV30 CAWSLGRITEAFF
TRBJ1-1 TRBV30 CAAHEAFF
TRBJ2-6 TRBV2 CASSGRFSGANVLTF
TRBJ2-6 TRBV6-6 CASSGTGAGANVLTF